This T cell receptor beta chain stems from a study of neurological immune-mediated disorders. V was cut by 2 bases and J by 8 bases, with 12 bases left in between. Germline values: CDR1 DFQATT, CDR2 SNEGSKA (reference sequence). This CDR3 is 12 amino acids long. This clonotype was counted at least ten times. With 10-nucleotide random UMIs included, cDNA was synthesized by 5'RACE. TCRdb passed the 5' RACE reads through MiXCR, listing each CDR3 protein once. The data contain over 35,000 distinct CDR3 sequences, around 4.3% of them singletons. This chain connects TRBV20-1 to TRBJ1-1, with D uncertain. This receptor was taken from a woman in her sixties with multiple sclerosis. Material: PBMCs. The CDR3 region has the DNA TGCAGTGCTAGACCCTCAAGGACGGAAGCTTTCTTT. It translates to CSARPSRTEAFF.